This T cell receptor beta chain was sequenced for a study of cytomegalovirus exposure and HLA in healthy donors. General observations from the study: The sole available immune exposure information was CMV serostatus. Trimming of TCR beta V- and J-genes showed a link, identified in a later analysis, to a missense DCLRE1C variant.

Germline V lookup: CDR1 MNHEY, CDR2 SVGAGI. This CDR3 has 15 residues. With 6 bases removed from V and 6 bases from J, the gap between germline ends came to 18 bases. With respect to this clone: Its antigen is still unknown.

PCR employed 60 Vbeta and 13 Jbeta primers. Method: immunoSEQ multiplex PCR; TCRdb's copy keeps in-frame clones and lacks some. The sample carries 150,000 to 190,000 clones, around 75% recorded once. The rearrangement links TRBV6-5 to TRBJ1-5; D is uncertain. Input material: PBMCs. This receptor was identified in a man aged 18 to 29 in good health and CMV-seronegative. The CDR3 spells CASSLAPTRGQPQHF. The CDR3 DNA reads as TGTGCCAGCAGCCTGGCCCCTACACGGGGTCAGCCCCAGCATTTT.